These 27 T cell receptor beta chains were all obtained from the same sample, sequenced in a study of T-cell reconstitution after alpha-beta-depleted transplantation in children (dated by TCRdb to 2016 to 2018). This sample's treatment or condition label indicates: allogeneic hematopoietic cell transplantation with graft depleted of TCRalphabeta T cells and CD19 B cells. Libraries were constructed by PCR. These reads were obtained on an Illumina HiSeq 2500. Molecular barcoding was employed in the preparation of TCR libraries, with unique molecular identifiers being used to normalize TCRbeta repertoire quantification. TCRdb reanalyzed the raw reads on its own, using fastp at Q25 for trimming and MiXCR for clone calling, and kept in-frame beta chains. Records with the same CDR3 protein are collapsed into one entry carrying the most frequent genes and DNA. Present in this sample are 250,000 to 400,000 distinct CDR3 sequences, around 20% of which were seen just once. The ten largest clones add up to approximately 9.9% of the sample.

This specimen consisted of PBMCs, mostly from graft donor cells, obtained 180 days after TCRalphabeta/CD19-depleted stem cell transplant. These receptors were collected from a male patient younger than 18 who had a stem cell transplant for acute lymphoblastic leukemia, so the T cells may come from the graft donor.

This clonotype was counted a few times. The chain uses TRBV7-9 and TRBJ2-5; TRBD2 might be the D (6 bases). Germline CDR1 and CDR2: SEHNR and FQNEAQ (reference sequence). Trimming left V 5 bases short and J 1 base short, with 17 bases between. The length of the CDR3 is 16 residues. This CDR3 is CASSPPGRRGQETQYF. CDR3 bases: TGTGCCAGCAGCCCACCGGGACGGAGGGGCCAAGAGACCCAGTACTTC.

V is TRBV7-9 and J is TRBJ2-3; D possibly corresponds to TRBD1 (6 bases). V dropped 7 bases and J dropped 4 bases, with 21 bases sitting between them. CDR1 and CDR2 from the germline V gene are SEHNR and FQNEAQ (reference sequence). The CDR3 contains 16 residues. In nucleotides, the CDR3 is TGTGCCAGCATCAAGCGCACCGTACAGGGACCAGATACGCAGTATTTT. It yields the protein CASIKRTVQGPDTQYF.

The rearrangement joins TRBV10-2 to TRBJ1-1, with D perhaps matching TRBD1 (6 bases). This CDR3 is built from 14 residues. Trimming left V 8 bases short and J 2 bases short, with 15 bases between. The germline V gene has CDR1 WSHSY and CDR2 SAAADI. In DNA, the CDR3 is TGCGCCAGCGGGACAAGAGGGCTCAACACTGAAGCTTTCTTT. Its protein product is CASGTRGLNTEAFF.

This clonotype was observed a few times. The chain uses TRBV6-4 and TRBJ1-2; 7 bases are shared with TRBD1. The CDR3 runs 14 residues. Trimming cost V 3 bases and J 4 bases; bases outside gene matches: 5. Germline CDR1 and CDR2: MRHNA and SNTAGT. CDR3 sequence (DNA): TGTGCCAGCAGTGAAGGACAGGCCCCCTATGGCTACACCTTC. As protein: CASSEGQAPYGYTF.

Remarks on this clonotype: A read error may produce the germline difference seen at one junction end. The chain has TRBV15 and TRBJ2-1, with 13 nucleotides matching TRBD2. The germline gives CDR1 LNHNV, CDR2 YYDKDF (reference sequence). This CDR3 contains 15 residues. The CDR3 coding sequence is TGTGCCACCCACCAACTAGCGGGAGGGGGTAATGAGCAGTCCTTC. Translated, it gives CATHQLAGGGNEQSF.

Only a few counts were recorded for this clonotype. The CDR3: CASSQAPPRALRADTQYF. The DNA for the CDR3 is TGTGCCAGCAGCCAAGCTCCCCCAAGGGCCTTGCGCGCAGATACGCAGTATTTT. This chain joins TRBV4-2 and TRBJ2-3; unclear D gene. Germline CDR1 reads LGHNA; CDR2 reads YNFKEQ. The CDR3 is 18 amino acids. The ends were cut back, 1 base at V and 4 bases at J, with 21 bases in the middle.

Only a few counts were recorded for this clonotype. The genes are TRBV28 and TRBJ2-7, with no clear D. Trimming pared 4 bases from V and 5 bases from J, leaving 9 bases between. The length of the CDR3 is 12 residues. CDR1 is MDHEN, CDR2 SYDVKM, per germline. The CDR3 region has the DNA TGTGCCAGCAGTTCTCGATGGAACGAGCAGTACTTC. Encoded protein: CASSSRWNEQYF.

The chain employs TRBV7-9 and TRBJ2-1, with TRBD1 matching over 7 bases. Germline trimming cut 4 bases from V and 6 bases from J; bases unmatched to any gene: 9. This CDR3 has 15 residues. CDR1 and CDR2 from the germline V gene are SEHNR and FQNEAQ (reference sequence). This chain's CDR3 is CASSSRDSFSNEQFF. CDR3 DNA sequence: TGTGCCAGCAGCTCCCGGGACAGTTTTTCCAATGAGCAGTTCTTC.

This clonotype was observed a few times. The V call is TRBV29-1, the J call TRBJ2-2; TRBD2 might be the D (6 bases). CDR1 and CDR2 (germline): SQVTM, ANQGSEA. Trimming removed 5 bases at V and 7 bases at J, with 17 bases between. This CDR3 is built from 14 residues. CDR3 sequence: CSVQRGTGGGELFF. DNA for the CDR3: TGCAGCGTTCAACGGGGGACGGGCGGCGGGGAGCTGTTTTTT.

Only a few counts were recorded for this clonotype. This chain connects TRBV11-1 to TRBJ2-1; possibly TRBD2 for D (5 bases). Germline V gene lookup returns CDR1 SGHAT and CDR2 FQDESV (reference sequence). The V gene lost 2 bases and the J gene lost 3 bases, with 20 bases spanning the gap. The CDR3 sequence is 18 residues long. The CDR3 bases are TGTGCCAGCAGCTTAAGGCGGGTGAGGGAATTGTACTACAATGAGCAGTTCTTC. It yields the protein CASSLRRVRELYYNEQFF.

This clonotype was found a few times. V and J are TRBV5-1 and TRBJ1-2; D gene uncertain. The CDR3 extends over 14 amino acids. The germline CDR1 and CDR2 sequences are SGHRS and YFSETQ. Deletions cut 0 bases from V and 7 bases from J, with 13 bases between. CDR3 sequence reads: CASSLAHGGGGYTF. CDR3 DNA sequence: TGCGCCAGCAGCTTGGCCCACGGAGGAGGTGGCTACACCTTC. The variable domain in full, completed from reference TRBV5-1 and TRBJ1-2, reads KAGVTQTPRYLIKTRGQQVTLSCSPISGHRSVSWYQQTPGQGLQFLFEYFSETQRNKGNFPGRFSGRQFSNSRSEMNVSTLELGDSALYLCASSLAHGGGGYTFGSGTRLTVV.

A few counts support this clonotype. The chain joins TRBV7-2 to TRBJ2-1; TRBD1 is a possible D gene (5 bases). The germline V gene encodes CDR1 SGHTA and CDR2 FQGNSA. This CDR3 is built from 12 residues. V was shortened by 3 bases and J by 6 bases, with 6 bases between the two germline ends. The CDR3 reads CASSFQGNEQFF. CDR3 nucleotide sequence: TGTGCCAGCAGCTTCCAGGGCAATGAGCAGTTCTTC.

This chain connects TRBV5-1 to TRBJ2-7; tentatively, D is TRBD2 (6 bases). The germline V gene has CDR1 SGHRS and CDR2 YFSETQ. This CDR3 comprises 15 residues. The V end lost 1 base, the J end lost 3 bases, and 14 bases lay between the germline ends. In DNA, the CDR3 is TGCGCCAGCAGCTTGAGTTACGGGGGAGACTACGAGCAGTACTTC. Its translation: CASSLSYGGDYEQYF.

This clonotype has only a few counts. The chain links TRBV5-1 to TRBJ2-2; D gene uncertain. The length of the CDR3 is 14 residues. The V end was cut by 4 bases, the J end by 3 bases, with 10 bases between. The germline gives CDR1 SGHRS, CDR2 YFSETQ. The CDR3 sequence: CASSPPEHTGELFF. DNA of the CDR3: TGCGCCAGCAGCCCCCCCGAGCACACCGGGGAGCTGTTTTTT.

The V and J genes are TRBV5-6 and TRBJ2-1; the D is unclear. The CDR3 is 17 amino acids. Germline assignment: CDR1 SGHDT and CDR2 YYEEEE. V lost 5 bases and J lost 0, with 18 bases in between. This chain's CDR3 is CASRRGRGPSSYNEQFF. The CDR3, as DNA: TGTGCCAGCAGACGTGGTCGAGGACCCAGCTCCTACAATGAGCAGTTCTTC.

The V call is TRBV20-1, the J call TRBJ2-5, with D perhaps being TRBD1 or TRBD2 (5 bases each). The V gene lost 7 bases and the J gene lost 3 bases, with 15 bases spanning the gap. The CDR3 spans 13 residues. The germline V gene has CDR1 DFQATT and CDR2 SNEGSKA (reference sequence). This CDR3 reads CSEARGAKETQYF. CDR3 nucleotide sequence: TGCAGTGAAGCTAGAGGGGCCAAAGAGACCCAGTACTTC.

J is TRBJ1-2 and V is TRBV20-1, with 10 bases that match TRBD1. The germline CDR1 and CDR2 sequences are DFQATT and SNEGSKA (reference sequence). This CDR3 comprises 14 residues. V shed 2 bases and J 3 bases; nucleotides not matched to a gene: 3. The CDR3 spells CSARPTGGHYGYTF. The CDR3, as DNA: TGCAGTGCTAGACCGACAGGGGGCCACTATGGCTACACCTTC.

V and J are TRBV20-1 and TRBJ2-7; D is perhaps TRBD2 (6 bases). The germline CDR1 and CDR2 sequences are DFQATT and SNEGSKA (reference sequence). The CDR3 spans 15 residues. The V end was cut by 5 bases, the J end by 6 bases, with 23 bases between. In DNA, the CDR3 is TGCAGTGCTGGCTTCTTCGGGAGTGCCTTGGTCGAGCAGTACTTC. Its protein product is CSAGFFGSALVEQYF.

This clonotype came up a few times. This CDR3 reads CASSLDASDTQYF. CDR3 nucleotide sequence: TGCGCCAGCAGCTTGGATGCCTCAGATACGCAGTATTTT. The gene calls are TRBV5-1 and TRBJ2-3; D is undetermined. This CDR3 comprises 13 residues. V gave up 0 bases and J gave up 4 bases, with 6 bases separating them. Germline lookup yields CDR1 SGHRS and CDR2 YFSETQ.

In DNA form, the CDR3 reads TGTGCCAGCAGCGTAGCCGAGACAGGGCTTGGAGGCTACACCTTC. It codes for CASSVAETGLGGYTF. The rearrangement uses TRBV9 and TRBJ1-2; 7 nucleotides line up with TRBD1. This CDR3 is 15 amino acids long. Germline V gives CDR1 SGDLS, CDR2 YYNGEE. V was clipped by 0 bases and J by 8 bases; unmatched bases: 10.

The gene calls are TRBV5-1 and TRBJ1-1; D possibly corresponds to TRBD1 (5 bases). The CDR3 totals 17 residues. V was cut by 2 bases and J by 0 bases, with 17 bases left in between. Germline V gene sequence: CDR1 SGHRS, CDR2 YFSETQ. CDR3 sequence (DNA): TGCGCCAGCAGCTTCAAAACAGGCCGTAGCCTGAACACTGAAGCTTTCTTT. The encoded protein is CASSFKTGRSLNTEAFF.

This clonotype was detected a few times. The J gene is TRBJ1-3, the V gene TRBV29-1; no clear D. CDR1 and CDR2 (germline): SQVTM, ANQGSEA. This CDR3 spans 13 amino acids. Trimming pared 5 bases from V and 0 bases from J, leaving 8 bases between. CDR3 residues: CSVSWGSGNTIYF. Here the CDR3 DNA reads TGCAGCGTTAGTTGGGGCTCTGGAAACACCATATATTTT.

The J gene is TRBJ2-1, the V gene TRBV12-3 or TRBV12-4; 10 bases match TRBD1. The CDR3 extends over 16 amino acids. V gave up 5 bases and J gave up 6 bases; unmatched junction bases: 10. The CDR3 DNA follows: TGTGCCAGCAGTCTAGGCGGGACAGGGGCTGGCAATGAGCAGTTCTTC. Amino acid sequence: CASSLGGTGAGNEQFF.

This clonotype was recorded a few times. The chain is built from TRBV7-2 and TRBJ2-5, with 8 bases fitting TRBD1. J lost 3 bases, V lost 1 base, and 10 bases had no gene match. The CDR3 covers 17 residues. Germline V gene lookup returns CDR1 SGHTA and CDR2 FQGNSA. The CDR3 sequence: CASSLVVDRVGKETQYF. The DNA of the CDR3 is TGTGCCAGCAGCTTAGTGGTGGACAGGGTGGGGAAAGAGACCCAGTACTTC.

Remarks on this clonotype: Possible read error: a much larger clone is one base away. The V gene is TRBV24-1, the J gene TRBJ2-2; TRBD2 might be the D (5 bases). The CDR3 sequence is 16 residues long. The germline gives CDR1 KGHDR, CDR2 SFDVKD. Here the CDR3 reads CTTSGRAALNTGELFF. The CDR3 nucleotides read TGTACCACCAGTGGGAGAGCGGCCTTGAACACCGGGGAGCTGTTTTTT.

This clonotype has a handful of counts. V gene TRBV10-3 combines with J gene TRBJ2-1; the D call may be TRBD1 or TRBD2 (7 bases each). The length of the CDR3 is 15 residues. Germline CDR1 is ENHRY and CDR2 is SYGVKD. V was pared by 2 bases and J by 6 bases, with 14 bases between. The CDR3 here is CAISERAGGGNEQFF. CDR3 nucleotides: TGTGCCATCAGTGAGAGGGCAGGGGGGGGCAATGAGCAGTTCTTC.

This clonotype has a handful of counts. CDR3 sequence reads: CASSLQIGVTDTQYF. CDR3 coding DNA: TGTGCCAGCAGCTTACAGATTGGTGTCACAGATACGCAGTATTTT. J is TRBJ2-3 and V is TRBV7-9; D gene ambiguous. The V gene's germline CDR1 is SEHNR and CDR2 FQNEAQ (reference sequence). V lost 2 bases, J lost 2 bases, and 11 bases lay in between. This CDR3 contains 15 residues. Filled out from reference TRBV7-9 and TRBJ2-3, the complete variable domain reads DTGVSQNPRHKITKRGQNVTFRCDPISEHNRLYWYRQTLGQGPEFLTYFQNEAQLEKSRLLSDRFSAERPKGSFSTLEIQRTEQGDSAMYLCASSLQIGVTDTQYFGPGTRLTVL.